This T cell receptor (beta chain) emerged from a study of lymphopenia after photon versus proton radiotherapy. Whole-study findings and limits: In patients who died, overall survival fell as post-nadir TCR diversity dropped more. Relative stability marked proton patients; photon patients lost diversity and naive cells. Better survival with proton therapy was suggested as possible, not demonstrated. After lymphocyte nadir, photon-treated repertoires showed oligoclonal expansion, especially CD8+ Temra.

Data came from immunoSEQ multiplex PCR; TCRdb stores just in-frame clones and leaves some out. The repertoire includes about 160,000 clones, 70% to 90% of them detected once, and around 5% sits in the top ten. A remark on this clone: Its antigen is unidentified.

The TCR sequence derives from a man over 45 with gastric cancer. The material was peripheral blood, obtained from a patient treated with photon-based radiotherapy.

CDR3 nucleotides: TGTGCCAGCAGCCAGGGACTAGCGGGAGTCGGTTACTTC. Amino acids: CASSQGLAGVGYF. This sequence joins TRBV7-2 and TRBJ2-7, with 14 bases that match TRBD2. V lost 5 bases and J lost 13; bases outside the gene matches: 7. The CDR3 consists of 13 residues. The germline CDR1 and CDR2 sequences are SGHTA and FQGNSA.